Each of the 32 T cell receptor beta chains below was sequenced from the same sample in a study of T cell changes during pregnancy in multiple sclerosis. Libraries were prepared by immunoSEQ multiplex PCR; TCRdb keeps only in-frame clonotypes and omits some of them. Here the sample spans more than 45,000 clones, roughly 93% being singletons. Specimen: CD8+ T cells from peripheral blood mononuclear cells, collected in the second trimester of pregnancy. Source of these receptors: a female donor with multiple sclerosis, enrolled in a pregnancy study.

V gene TRBV4-2 combines with J gene TRBJ2-7, with a weak D call TRBD2 (5 bases). Trimming stripped 1 base from V and 3 bases from J, with 7 bases between. Germline CDR1 and CDR2: LGHNA and YNFKEQ. The length of the CDR3 is 13 residues. The CDR3 DNA follows: TGTGCCAGCAGCCAAGGCCGGGACTACGAGCAGTACTTC. Its protein is CASSQGRDYEQYF.

J is TRBJ2-1 and V is TRBV7-3; TRBD1 aligns across 7 bases. V lost 4 bases to trimming and J lost 0 bases; unmatched junction nucleotides: 3. This CDR3 spans 15 amino acids. Germline V lookup: CDR1 SGHTA, CDR2 FQGTGA. The CDR3 DNA is TGTGCCAGCAGCTCGGGACAGCACTCCTACAATGAGCAGTTCTTC. Translation gives CASSSGQHSYNEQFF. The full variable domain, with the rest looked up from reference TRBV7-3 and TRBJ2-1, is GAGVSQTPSNKVTEKGKYVELRCDPISGHTALYWYRQSLGQGPEFLIYFQGTGAADDSGLPNDRFFAVRPEGSVSTLKIQRTERGDSAVYLCASSSGQHSYNEQFFGPGTRLTVL.

The rearrangement joins TRBV19 to TRBJ2-7, with 10 bases identical to TRBD1. The germline gives CDR1 LNHDA, CDR2 SQIVND (reference sequence). V trimming: 5 bases; J trimming: 3 bases; junction bases outside the gene matches: 1. CDR3 length: 13 residues. This CDR3 reads CASSWDRGYEQYF. The CDR3 nucleotides read TGTGCCAGTAGTTGGGACAGGGGCTACGAGCAGTACTTC.

The chain has TRBV27 and TRBJ2-7; D possibly corresponds to TRBD1 (5 bases). CDR3 length equals 15 residues. Germline V gene lookup returns CDR1 MNHEY and CDR2 SMNVEV (reference sequence). V lost 4 bases, J lost 0 bases, and 13 bases lay in between. CDR3: CASSSGPGPSYEQYF. The CDR3 bases are TGTGCCAGCAGTTCGGGCCCAGGGCCCTCCTACGAGCAGTACTTC.

The chain recombines TRBV7-8 with TRBJ1-4; D is unresolved. The CDR3 runs 17 residues. Germline V gives CDR1 SGHVS, CDR2 FQNEAQ. V was shortened by 5 bases and J by 7 bases, with 23 bases between the two germline ends. The CDR3 coding sequence is TGTGCCAGCAGCGCAACCCGGGAGGTGAGGAGGAGTGAAAAACTGTTTTTT. Translated: CASSATREVRRSEKLFF. Based on the CDR3 plus reference TRBV7-8 and TRBJ1-4, the full variable domain is GAGVSQSPRYKVAKRGQDVALRCDPISGHVSLFWYQQALGQGPEFLTYFQNEAQLDKSGLPSDRFFAERPEGSVSTLKIQRTQQEDSAVYLCASSATREVRRSEKLFFGSGTQLSVL.

This clone showed up many times. The chain uses TRBV10-3 and TRBJ2-1; 9 bases match TRBD2. The CDR3 contains 16 residues. The V gene end was trimmed by 3 bases and the J gene end by 0 bases; junction bases not matched to a gene: 3. Germline lookup yields CDR1 ENHRY and CDR2 SYGVKD. CDR3 nucleotides: TGTGCCATCAGTGAACTAGCGGGTCGCTCCTACAATGAGCAGTTCTTC. It encodes CAISELAGRSYNEQFF.

The rearrangement links TRBV6-5 to TRBJ1-2; TRBD1 matches 8 bases. V shed 2 bases and J 8 bases; nucleotides not matched to a gene: 7. CDR3 length equals 14 residues. Germline V lookup: CDR1 MNHEY, CDR2 SVGAGI. CDR3 coding DNA: TGTGCCAGCAGTTACCGTCAGGGGGCGGACGGCTACACCTTC. Translated: CASSYRQGADGYTF.

This CDR3 reads CASSSLKTETLYEQYF. Here the CDR3 DNA reads TGTGCCAGTAGTTCACTAAAGACAGAGACCCTCTACGAGCAGTACTTC. The chain has TRBV19 and TRBJ2-7, with D tentatively TRBD1 (5 bases). V shed 5 bases and J shed 3 bases, with 20 bases lying between them. Germline CDR1 reads LNHDA; CDR2 reads SQIVND (reference sequence). This CDR3 spans 16 amino acids.

Turning to this clone: Mismatch with germline at one junction end may stem from a read error. The chain employs TRBV6-1 and TRBJ1-1; weak D call: TRBD1 (5 bases). CDR1 is MNHNS and CDR2 is SASEGT in the germline V gene. This CDR3 region has 13 residues. The CDR3: CVSLRQPNTEAFF. DNA of the CDR3: TGTGTCAGCCTCCGACAGCCTAACACTGAAGCTTTCTTT.

This clone was seen once. The chain couples TRBV27 to TRBJ2-1; 9 bases are shared with TRBD2. V lost 5 bases and J lost 3; bases outside the gene matches: 5. The CDR3 sequence is 15 residues long. Per the germline V gene, CDR1 is MNHEY and CDR2 is SMNVEV (reference sequence). The CDR3 nucleotides are TGTGCCAGCAGTCCCGGGACTAGCAGCTACAATGAGCAGTTCTTC. This translates into CASSPGTSSYNEQFF.

V is TRBV27 and J is TRBJ2-1; 13 bases map to TRBD2. V lost 7 bases, J lost 5 bases, and 5 bases stayed unmatched. Germline CDR1 is MNHEY and CDR2 is SMNVEV (reference sequence). The CDR3 is made up of 15 amino acids. CDR3 in DNA: TGTGCCAGCACCCCCGGGACTAGCGGGAACAATGAGCAGTTCTTC. It yields the protein CASTPGTSGNNEQFF.

V and J are TRBV7-3 and TRBJ2-3, with 8 bases aligning to TRBD2. The CDR3 has 16 amino acids. In germline, CDR1 is SGHTA, CDR2 FQGTGA. Trimming removed 2 bases from V and 0 bases from J; junction bases left unmatched: 4. CDR3: CASSLRGGASTDTQYF. The CDR3 DNA sequence: TGTGCCAGCAGCTTACGGGGGGGAGCTAGCACAGATACGCAGTATTTT.

In regard to this clone: Within the sample, other DNA sequences also encode this same CDR3. The V call is TRBV9, the J call TRBJ2-7; the D is unclear. V lost 0 bases and J 0 bases, leaving 7 bases between the germline ends. The CDR3 runs 14 residues. CDR1 is SGDLS, CDR2 YYNGEE, per germline. DNA for the CDR3: TGTGCCAGCAGCGTAGGCGATAGCTCCTACGAGCAGTACTTC. Its translation is CASSVGDSSYEQYF.

The chain has TRBV9 and TRBJ1-1, with 9 bases lining up with TRBD1. CDR1 is SGDLS and CDR2 is YYNGEE in the germline V gene. The CDR3 covers 14 residues. The V gene end was trimmed by 0 bases and the J gene end by 6 bases; junction bases not matched to a gene: 3. The CDR3 nucleotides are TGTGCCAGCAGCGTAGCGGGACAGGGACCTGAAGCTTTCTTT. Its protein is CASSVAGQGPEAFF.

The table lists this clone with a few counts. The gene calls are TRBV4-1 and TRBJ1-1, with TRBD1 identical over 9 bases. Germline CDR1 and CDR2: MGHRA and YSYEKL. V trimming: 3 bases; J trimming: 4 bases; junction bases outside the gene matches: 15. There are 18 residues in the CDR3. The CDR3 is CASSHSGGQGFRLTEAFF. The CDR3 DNA sequence: TGCGCCAGCAGCCATAGTGGGGGACAGGGATTTAGGCTCACTGAAGCTTTCTTT.

The chain carries TRBV6-1 and TRBJ1-5, with no clear D. CDR3 length equals 13 residues. Trimming pared 11 bases from V and 6 bases from J, leaving 17 bases between. Germline V lookup: CDR1 MNHNS, CDR2 SASEGT. The chain's CDR3 is CAAAGDEIQPQHF. The CDR3 region has the DNA TGTGCCGCAGCCGGGGATGAGATTCAGCCCCAGCATTTT.

The chain couples TRBV4-3 to TRBJ2-3, with TRBD1 as a possible D gene (6 bases). The CDR3 totals 16 residues. V dropped 0 bases and J dropped 0 bases, with 10 bases sitting between them. CDR1 is LGHNA, CDR2 YSLEER, per germline. The CDR3 bases are TGCGCCAGCAGCCAAGATGTTACAGGGAGCACAGATACGCAGTATTTT. It yields the protein CASSQDVTGSTDTQYF.

Only a few counts were recorded for this clone. The chain recombines TRBV5-1 with TRBJ1-1, with a tentative D call TRBD1 (6 bases). Germline values: CDR1 SGHRS, CDR2 YFSETQ. V was clipped by 0 bases and J by 6 bases, with 9 bases between them. The CDR3 contains 13 residues. CDR3 region: CASSLARGSEAFF. The CDR3 DNA reads as TGCGCCAGCAGCTTGGCCAGGGGCTCTGAAGCTTTCTTT. The full variable domain, completed using reference TRBV5-1 and TRBJ1-1, is KAGVTQTPRYLIKTRGQQVTLSCSPISGHRSVSWYQQTPGQGLQFLFEYFSETQRNKGNFPGRFSGRQFSNSRSEMNVSTLELGDSALYLCASSLARGSEAFFGQGTRLTVV.

The rearrangement links TRBV28 to TRBJ1-1; D not resolved. The CDR3 consists of 15 residues. V lost 7 bases to trimming and J lost 0 bases, with 15 bases between them. Germline-derived CDR1 and CDR2 are MDHEN and SYDVKM. The CDR3 nucleotides read TGTGCCAGCAACCGAGTCGGGGAGGTGAACACTGAAGCTTTCTTT. Encoded protein: CASNRVGEVNTEAFF.

The chain employs TRBV7-9 and TRBJ2-7, with 12 bases matching TRBD1. Germline trimming cut 3 bases from V and 0 bases from J; bases unmatched to any gene: 3. The CDR3 runs 16 residues. Looked up from germline, CDR1 is SEHNR and CDR2 is FQNEAQ (reference sequence). The CDR3 protein is CASSLGQGASSYEQYF. CDR3 coding DNA: TGTGCCAGCAGCTTGGGACAGGGGGCCTCCTCCTACGAGCAGTACTTC.

This chain connects TRBV5-4 to TRBJ2-5; TRBD2 aligns across 7 bases. The V segment lost 4 bases and the J segment 7 bases; nucleotides outside the gene matches: 10. The CDR3 is made up of 14 amino acids. In germline, CDR1 is SGHNT, CDR2 YYREEE (reference sequence). CDR3 coding DNA: TGTGCCAGCAGCCCCGGGGGGATAAGTGGGACCCAGTACTTC. It translates to CASSPGGISGTQYF.

V gene TRBV27 combines with J gene TRBJ1-2; tentatively, D is TRBD1 (5 bases). Per the germline V gene, CDR1 is MNHEY and CDR2 is SMNVEV (reference sequence). This CDR3 has 16 residues. V was pared by 6 bases and J by 4 bases, with 21 bases between. The CDR3 coding sequence is TGTGCCAGCAGACCTCTCGGCGGGACCGGGATCTATGGCTACACCTTC. Protein product: CASRPLGGTGIYGYTF.

The chain employs TRBV18 and TRBJ2-2; D is ambiguous. The CDR3 covers 12 residues. V was cut by 5 bases and J by 6 bases, with 7 bases left in between. Germline V lookup: CDR1 KGHSH, CDR2 LQKENI. The CDR3 DNA reads as TGTGCCAGCTCAGAAAGCGCCGGGGAGCTGTTTTTT. This gives the protein CASSESAGELFF.

As DNA, the CDR3 is TGCGCCAGCAGCCAAGTGGGCCCGGGGGGCGCTGGAGAGACCCAGTACTTC. It is translated as CASSQVGPGGAGETQYF. The rearrangement uses TRBV4-1 and TRBJ2-5; perhaps TRBD2 as D (7 bases). This CDR3 is 17 amino acids long. Germline lookup yields CDR1 MGHRA and CDR2 YSYEKL. Trimming took 1 base from V and 4 from J, leaving 19 bases between them.

The rearrangement links TRBV6-5 to TRBJ2-7; D might be TRBD1 (5 bases). CDR1 MNHEY and CDR2 SVGAGI come from the germline V gene. Deletions cut 2 bases from V and 4 bases from J, with 18 bases between. The CDR3 loop spans 16 amino acids. In DNA, the CDR3 is TGTGCCAGCAGTTACGTTGGGGCAGGCCGAGTGTACGAGCAGTACTTC. Its translation: CASSYVGAGRVYEQYF.

This clone has a count of ten or more. The V call is TRBV27, the J call TRBJ1-3; D is ambiguous. V shed 0 bases and J shed 0 bases, with 6 bases lying between them. Germline values: CDR1 MNHEY, CDR2 SMNVEV (reference sequence). The CDR3 totals 15 residues. The CDR3 bases are TGTGCCAGCAGTTTATCGCCTAGCTCTGGAAACACCATATATTTT. Amino acids: CASSLSPSSGNTIYF.

This chain connects TRBV29-1 to TRBJ2-7; tentatively, D is TRBD1 (6 bases). CDR3 length: 16 residues. Germline loops: CDR1 SQVTM, CDR2 ANQGSEA. The ends were cut back, 0 bases at V and 1 base at J, with 16 bases in the middle. The CDR3 protein is CSVEDWTADLSYEQYF. The CDR3 DNA follows: TGCAGCGTTGAAGATTGGACAGCCGATCTTTCCTACGAGCAGTACTTC.

The chain combines TRBV4-1 with TRBJ2-1; possibly TRBD1 for D (5 bases). The germline V gene encodes CDR1 MGHRA and CDR2 YSYEKL. Between the trimmed V and J ends, which lost 1 base and 7 bases, there was a span of 17 bases. This CDR3 spans 16 amino acids. The CDR3 region is CASSQVVAGLRNEQFF. CDR3 bases: TGCGCCAGCAGCCAAGTCGTGGCAGGGTTACGAAATGAGCAGTTCTTC.

V is TRBV7-2 and J is TRBJ1-1; D gene ambiguous. Trimming shortened V by 0 bases and J by 8 bases, and 4 bases separated the two germline ends. CDR3 length equals 11 residues. Germline V lookup: CDR1 SGHTA, CDR2 FQGNSA. The CDR3: CASSLAREAFF. Written as DNA, the CDR3 is TGTGCCAGCAGCTTAGCCAGAGAAGCTTTCTTT.

This chain uses TRBV10-3 with TRBJ1-1; the match to TRBD1 covers 12 bases. This CDR3 is built from 15 residues. Trimming removed 8 bases from V and 0 bases from J; junction bases left unmatched: 4. Germline CDR1 is ENHRY and CDR2 is SYGVKD. CDR3 bases: TGTGCCATCGGCGGGGACAGGGGGCTGAACACTGAAGCTTTCTTT. Translated: CAIGGDRGLNTEAFF.

The rearrangement uses TRBV2 and TRBJ1-1; maybe TRBD1 (6 bases). V was clipped by 6 bases and J by 0 bases, with 11 bases between them. The CDR3 is made up of 14 amino acids. In germline, CDR1 is SNHLY, CDR2 FYNNEI. CDR3 coding DNA: TGTGCCAGCAGCGTACAGGGCTTGAACACTGAAGCTTTCTTT. Translation gives CASSVQGLNTEAFF.

V and J are TRBV27 and TRBJ2-7, with D possibly matching TRBD1 (6 bases). Germline CDR1 MNHEY, CDR2 SMNVEV (reference sequence). Trimming shortened V by 0 bases and J by 7 bases, and 16 bases separated the two germline ends. CDR3 size: 15 residues. The CDR3 loop reads CASSLSSGAVEEQYF. The CDR3, as DNA: TGTGCCAGCAGTTTATCCTCAGGGGCGGTCGAGGAGCAGTACTTC.